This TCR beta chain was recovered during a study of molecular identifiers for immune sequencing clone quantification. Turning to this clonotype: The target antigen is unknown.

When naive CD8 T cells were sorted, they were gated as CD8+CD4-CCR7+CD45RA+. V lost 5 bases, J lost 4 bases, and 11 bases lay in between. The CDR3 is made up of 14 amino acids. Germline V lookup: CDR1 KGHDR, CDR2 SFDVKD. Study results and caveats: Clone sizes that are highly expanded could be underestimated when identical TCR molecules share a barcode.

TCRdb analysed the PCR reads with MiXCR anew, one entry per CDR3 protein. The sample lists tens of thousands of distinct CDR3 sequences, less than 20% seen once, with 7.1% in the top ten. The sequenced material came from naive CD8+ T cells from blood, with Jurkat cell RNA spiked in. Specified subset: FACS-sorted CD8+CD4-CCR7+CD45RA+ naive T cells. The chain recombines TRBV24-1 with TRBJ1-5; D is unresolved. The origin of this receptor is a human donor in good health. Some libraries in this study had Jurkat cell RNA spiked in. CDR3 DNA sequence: TGTGCCACCAGTGCCCCGGGCAGAAATCAGCCCCAGCATTTT. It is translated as CATSAPGRNQPQHF.